These 3 T cell receptor beta chains were all obtained from the same sample, sequenced in a study of OX40 agonist ivuxolimab in advanced cancers. Profiled with immunoSEQ multiplex PCR; TCRdb holds only in-frame clones, not every one. Of around 79,000 clones listed, 92% are singletons. Here the sequenced sample was CD4+ or CD8+ T cells sorted from blood, taken in a trial of the OX40 agonist ivuxolimab. The receptors here all came from an adult with an advanced solid tumor such as melanoma, head and neck, liver or kidney cancer.

The chain is built from TRBV19 and TRBJ1-5, with D hard to call. The CDR3 loop spans 12 amino acids. Germline V gene sequence: CDR1 LNHDA, CDR2 SQIVND (reference sequence). Between the trimmed V and J ends, which lost 9 bases and 2 bases, there was a span of 8 bases. CDR3 in amino acids: CASQPGNQPQHF. CDR3 bases: TGTGCCAGCCAACCGGGCAATCAGCCCCAGCATTTT.

The chain combines TRBV7-6 with TRBJ2-7, with D unclear. This CDR3 is built from 12 residues. Germline V gene data show CDR1 as SGHVS and CDR2 as FNYEAQ. The V gene lost 4 bases and the J gene lost 5 bases, with 9 bases spanning the gap. The CDR3 sequence is CASSSHGDEQYF. In DNA form, the CDR3 reads TGTGCCAGCAGCTCCCATGGGGACGAGCAGTACTTC.

This sequence joins TRBV29-1 and TRBJ2-3; tentatively, D is TRBD2 (6 bases). CDR3 length equals 10 residues. Per germline, CDR1 SQVTM and CDR2 ANQGSEA. V lost 7 bases to trimming and J lost 8 bases, with 10 bases between them. This chain's CDR3 is CSAVRGTQYF. The CDR3 DNA is TGCAGCGCCGTGCGGGGTACGCAGTATTTT.